A selection of T cell receptor beta chains follows, all from one sample in a study of shared clonotypes between healthy human individuals. Assay: immunoSEQ multiplex PCR; the TCRdb copy retains only in-frame clones and omits some. In the table there are about 1 million clones, roughly 70% of which are singletons. Sequencing input: memory CD4+ T cells sorted from blood. The receptors here all came from a man younger than 30 in good health. Each CDR3 is given without its conserved first and last residue. A D gene is named only where the DNA matches it firmly.

len: 14
d_gene: -
v_gene: TRBV4-3
CDR3aa: ASSQEPPGHSYEQY

len: 10
d_gene: -
v_gene: TRBV28
CDR3aa: AHNRGTYEQY

len: 18
d_gene: -
v_gene: TRBV21-1
CDR3aa: ASSKNPGTGEGATNEKLF

len: 12
d_gene: TRBD1
v_gene: TRBV2
CDR3aa: ASSWDSRYTEAF

len: 13
d_gene: -
v_gene: TRBV5-6
CDR3aa: ASSLVTGRSNEQF

len: 12
d_gene: -
v_gene: TRBV25-1
CDR3aa: ASSGGPNTGELF

len: 14
d_gene: -
v_gene: TRBV7-2
CDR3aa: ASSLGGRGPDYEQY

len: 12
d_gene: TRBD2
v_gene: TRBV7-2
CDR3aa: ASSASGSSYEQY

len: 15
d_gene: TRBD2
v_gene: TRBV5-6
CDR3aa: ASSLDRLAGGSYEQY

len: 12
d_gene: -
v_gene: TRBV2
CDR3aa: ASSGFTVSYEQY

len: 12
d_gene: -
v_gene: TRBV5-5
CDR3aa: ASSFLGSNQPQH

len: 15
d_gene: -
v_gene: TRBV4-1
CDR3aa: ASSQGSGGPPSETQY

len: 13
d_gene: TRBD2
v_gene: TRBV7-2
CDR3aa: ASSLMTSGRGELF

len: 12
d_gene: -
v_gene: TRBV29-1
CDR3aa: SVEPSRSQETQY

len: 16
d_gene: -
v_gene: TRBV19
CDR3aa: ASSIIRGGNSPQETQY

len: 11
d_gene: -
v_gene: TRBV18
CDR3aa: ASSRNKDTEAF

len: 12
d_gene: -
v_gene: TRBV5-4
CDR3aa: ASRSLEPGGEAF

len: 13
d_gene: TRBD1
v_gene: TRBV25-1
CDR3aa: ASSETGGMNTEAF

len: 15
d_gene: TRBD1
v_gene: TRBV5-1
CDR3aa: ASSLGQTGWVSSPLH

len: 14
d_gene: TRBD2
v_gene: TRBV11-2
CDR3aa: ASSSLAGGPKETQY

len: 11
d_gene: -
v_gene: TRBV6-5
CDR3aa: ASSLSPGQPQH

len: 13
d_gene: TRBD1
v_gene: TRBV5-5
CDR3aa: ASSFGGQGYSPLH

len: 13
d_gene: -
v_gene: TRBV19
CDR3aa: ASGHREGGNQPQH

len: 14
d_gene: TRBD2
v_gene: TRBV6-5
CDR3aa: ASSLSSGYSYNEQF

len: 11
d_gene: -
v_gene: TRBV2
CDR3aa: ASSVRENTEAF

len: 12
d_gene: -
v_gene: TRBV6-5
CDR3aa: ASSYDGTSGGAF

len: 12
d_gene: -
v_gene: TRBV6-1
CDR3aa: ASTWLDGSYGYT

len: 11
d_gene: -
v_gene: TRBV6-1
CDR3aa: ASSAGRSYEQY

len: 13
d_gene: -
v_gene: TRBV6-1
CDR3aa: ASSEQGLYGNTIY

len: 12
d_gene: TRBD2
v_gene: TRBV6-1
CDR3aa: ATSSGSYTDTQY

len: 13
d_gene: -
v_gene: TRBV9
CDR3aa: ASSVGRGRYNEQF

len: 13
d_gene: TRBD2
v_gene: TRBV7-2
CDR3aa: ASRTSGSSYQTQY

len: 12
d_gene: TRBD1
v_gene: TRBV2
CDR3aa: ASSTGGSFNEQF

len: 12
d_gene: -
v_gene: TRBV27
CDR3aa: ATRGWGSTDTQY

len: 9
d_gene: -
v_gene: TRBV6-5
CDR3aa: ASSLNNEQF

len: 12
d_gene: -
v_gene: TRBV18
CDR3aa: ASTNSESSSPLH

len: 12
d_gene: -
v_gene: TRBV5-1
CDR3aa: ASGGGESGNTIY

len: 12
d_gene: TRBD1
v_gene: TRBV10-3
CDR3aa: AISGQGYTGELF

len: 11
d_gene: -
v_gene: TRBV29-1
CDR3aa: SVGEGPRETQY

len: 15
d_gene: TRBD2
v_gene: TRBV7-8
CDR3aa: ASSPRGAGALTYEQY